Presented here are 14 T cell receptor beta chains from one specimen sequenced in a study of T cell responses to AZD1222 COVID-19 vaccine. The data were produced by immunoSEQ multiplex PCR, yet TCRdb's version contains in-frame clones alone and is incomplete. The repertoire holds 140,000 to 150,000 clones, with around 92% as singletons. The sequencing here drew on peripheral blood, taken after recovery from COVID-19. The source is an adult who had recovered from COVID-19.

This clone was found once. In DNA, the CDR3 is TGTGCCAGCAGCGGGTTGACAGGGGCGGACTACAATGAGCAGTTCTTC. Amino acids: CASSGLTGADYNEQFF. The chain couples TRBV7-8 to TRBJ2-1, with 8 bases identical to TRBD1. This CDR3 spans 16 amino acids. Looked up from germline, CDR1 is SGHVS and CDR2 is FQNEAQ. Unmatched junction bases numbered 9, after V lost 5 bases and J lost 3 bases.

The chain recombines TRBV27 with TRBJ1-6, with D maybe TRBD1 (5 bases). V lost 7 bases and J lost 10, with 20 bases in between. The CDR3 consists of 15 residues. Germline CDR1 and CDR2: MNHEY and SMNVEV (reference sequence). The CDR3 loop is CASTPREGPNSPLHF. The CDR3 DNA reads TGTGCCAGCACCCCTAGGGAGGGACCTAACTCACCCCTCCACTTT.

The CDR3 protein is CASSGLVPDTQYF. CDR3 nucleotide sequence: TGTGCCAGCAGTGGACTAGTCCCAGATACGCAGTATTTT. The V call is TRBV28, the J call TRBJ2-3, with 7 bases fitting TRBD2. J was trimmed by 4 bases and V by 5 bases; bases with no gene match: 3. Germline V gene lookup returns CDR1 MDHEN and CDR2 SYDVKM. The CDR3 has 13 amino acids. Supplemented by reference TRBV28 and TRBJ2-3, the full variable domain reads DVKVTQSSRYLVKRTGEKVFLECVQDMDHENMFWYRQDPGLGLRLIYFSYDVKMKEKGDIPEGYSVSREKKERFSLILESASTNQTSMYLCASSGLVPDTQYFGPGTRLTVL.

The chain couples TRBV30 to TRBJ1-1, with a possible D match to TRBD1 (6 bases). Germline V lookup: CDR1 GTSNPN, CDR2 SVGIG (reference sequence). Trimming removed 2 bases at V and 4 bases at J, with 11 bases between. CDR3 length equals 13 residues. As DNA, the CDR3 is TGTGCCTGGAGTTATGAAGGGGGCACTGAAGCTTTCTTT. It yields the protein CAWSYEGGTEAFF. The complete variable domain, with remaining parts taken from reference TRBV30 and TRBJ1-1, reads SQTIHQWPATLVQPVGSPLSLECTVEGTSNPNLYWYRQAAGRGLQLLFYSVGIGQISSEVPQNLSASRPQDRQFILSSKKLLLSDSGFYLCAWSYEGGTEAFFGQGTRLTVV.

Concerning this clone: One junction end disagrees with the germline gene, perhaps due to a read error. This sequence joins TRBV7-7 and TRBJ2-2; D uncertain. This CDR3 contains 13 residues. The germline CDR1 and CDR2 sequences are SSHAT and FNYEAQ (reference sequence). CDR3 sequence: CASSSGHTGELFF. The CDR3 bases are TGTGCTAGCAGCTCAGGACACACCGGGGAGCTGTTTTTT.

The gene calls are TRBV27 and TRBJ2-3, with no clear D. The V and J ends lost 2 bases and 4 bases respectively, with 10 bases between them. CDR3 size: 14 residues. Germline V gene data show CDR1 as MNHEY and CDR2 as SMNVEV (reference sequence). CDR3: CASSLVATPDTQYF. For the CDR3, the DNA is TGTGCCAGCAGTTTAGTAGCAACCCCAGATACGCAGTATTTT.

The V call is TRBV19, the J call TRBJ2-7, with 10 nucleotides matching TRBD2. CDR3 length equals 14 residues. Germline loops: CDR1 LNHDA, CDR2 SQIVND (reference sequence). The ends lost 6 bases at V and 1 base at J; junction bases unmatched: 3. The CDR3 sequence: CASRSSGGSYEQYF. The CDR3 DNA follows: TGTGCCAGTAGATCTAGCGGGGGTTCCTACGAGCAGTACTTC.

This rearrangement joins TRBV10-2 to TRBJ2-7; TRBD2 matches at 12 bases. There are 15 residues in the CDR3. The V gene end was trimmed by 7 bases and the J gene end by 2 bases; junction bases not matched to a gene: 6. Germline CDR1 and CDR2: WSHSY and SAAADI. The CDR3 bases are TGCGCCAGCACCGACCGACTAGCGGGGGCCTACGAGCAGTACTTC. It is translated as CASTDRLAGAYEQYF.

The chain couples TRBV7-6 to TRBJ2-1; 14 bases map to TRBD2. CDR1 and CDR2 (germline): SGHVS, FNYEAQ. The CDR3 is made up of 17 amino acids. The J segment lost 4 bases and the V segment lost 1 base, leaving 3 bases of the junction unmatched. CDR3 sequence: CASSLGTSGRRYNEQFF. The CDR3 region has the DNA TGTGCCAGCAGCTTAGGGACTAGCGGGAGGCGTTACAATGAGCAGTTCTTC.

The CDR3 spells CASSLTALADNSYEQYF. The CDR3 region has the DNA TGTGCCAGCAGTTTAACCGCCTTAGCCGACAACTCCTACGAGCAGTACTTC. The rearrangement joins TRBV28 to TRBJ2-7; no clear D. The V end was cut by 2 bases, the J end by 0 bases, with 17 bases between. Germline V CDR1 and CDR2: MDHEN, SYDVKM. The CDR3 consists of 17 residues.

The chain joins TRBV28 to TRBJ2-7; 7 bases fit TRBD1. In germline, CDR1 is MDHEN, CDR2 SYDVKM. The V segment lost 4 bases and the J segment 4 bases; nucleotides outside the gene matches: 10. The CDR3 spans 15 residues. The CDR3: CASSSFDRVEYEQYF. As DNA, the CDR3 is TGTGCCAGCAGTTCCTTTGACAGGGTTGAATACGAGCAGTACTTC.

This sequence joins TRBV7-9 and TRBJ1-2, with TRBD1 matching over 10 bases. The ends lost 4 bases at V and 4 bases at J; junction bases unmatched: 6. Germline CDR1 is SEHNR and CDR2 is FQNEAQ (reference sequence). CDR3 length: 15 amino acids. Here the CDR3 reads CASSSDRGLPYGYTF. Here the CDR3 DNA reads TGTGCCAGCAGCTCCGACAGGGGGCTCCCCTATGGCTACACCTTC.

The V call is TRBV11-2, the J call TRBJ2-5; D may be TRBD2 (6 bases). The CDR3 covers 13 residues. Germline CDR1 reads SGHAT; CDR2 reads FQNNGV. V dropped 2 bases and J dropped 7 bases, with 11 bases sitting between them. CDR3 amino acids: CASSLTGDGTQYF. CDR3 nucleotide sequence: TGTGCCAGCAGCTTAACGGGGGACGGGACCCAGTACTTC.

The genes are TRBV10-1 and TRBJ2-7; 9 bases fit TRBD1. Germline V CDR1 and CDR2: WNHNN, SYGVQD (reference sequence). The CDR3 totals 14 residues. After removal of 6 bases from V and 3 bases from J, the junction contained 6 bases not matched to a gene. DNA for the CDR3: TGCGCCAGCAGCAACAGACAGGGGGTCTACGAGCAGTACTTC. The encoded protein is CASSNRQGVYEQYF.